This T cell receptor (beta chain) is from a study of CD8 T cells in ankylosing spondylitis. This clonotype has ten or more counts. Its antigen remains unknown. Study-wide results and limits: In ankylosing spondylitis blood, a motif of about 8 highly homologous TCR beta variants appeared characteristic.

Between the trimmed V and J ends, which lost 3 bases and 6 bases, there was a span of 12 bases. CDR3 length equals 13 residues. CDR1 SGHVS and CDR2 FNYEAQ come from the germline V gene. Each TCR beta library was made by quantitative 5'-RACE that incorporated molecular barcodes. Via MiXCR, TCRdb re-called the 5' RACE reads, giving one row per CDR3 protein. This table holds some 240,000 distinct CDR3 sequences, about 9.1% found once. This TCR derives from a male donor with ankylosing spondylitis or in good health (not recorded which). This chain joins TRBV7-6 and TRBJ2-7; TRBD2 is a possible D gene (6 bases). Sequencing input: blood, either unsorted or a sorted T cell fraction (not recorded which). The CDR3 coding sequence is TGTGCCAGCAGCTTTGGGACTCAAAGCGAGCAGTACTTC. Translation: CASSFGTQSEQYF.